The present entry profiles one TCR beta chain with its context. The antigen is unknown. This specimen comes from a study of T-cell memory formation after mild COVID-19. The CDR3 covers 14 residues. The V end lost 3 bases, the J end lost 0 bases, and 9 bases lay between the germline ends. CDR1 and CDR2 from the germline V gene are MNHEY and SMNVEV (reference sequence). Constant-segment primers served in 5'RACE that generated TCR alpha and TCR beta cDNA libraries bearing sample barcodes and UMIs. From the 5' RACE reads, TCRdb called clonotypes with MiXCR, one entry per CDR3 protein. The data hold around 340,000 distinct CDR3 sequences, with about 15% observed a single time. Findings and caveats of the study: Chiefly within CM and EM were the contracting CD4+ clones; CD8+ ones were within EMRA.

This TCR derives from a man aged 18 to 29 who had mild COVID-19 (a few samples of this study predate the infection). Cell type and time point are not known. Input material: PBMCs or a T cell subset sorted from them (not recorded which). This chain uses TRBV27 with TRBJ2-7; the D gene could be TRBD1 or TRBD2 (6 bases each). The CDR3 loop reads CASSFGGRSYEQYF. Written as DNA, the CDR3 is TGTGCCAGCAGTTTTGGGGGGCGCTCCTACGAGCAGTACTTC.